A few counts support the clone carrying this T cell receptor beta chain. The sample comes from a study of response to subunit inactivated influenza vaccine. The CDR3 contains 15 residues. V shed 7 bases and J 1 base; nucleotides not matched to a gene: 7. The germline V gene has CDR1 MNHNS and CDR2 SASEGT. Each CDR3 protein is one row after TCRdb ran MiXCR on the RT-PCR reads. The sample shows approximately 730,000 distinct CDR3 sequences, roughly 13% of them seen only once. The TCR sequence derives from a man between 45 and 60 years old who received an inactivated influenza vaccine. This sequence joins TRBV6-1 and TRBJ2-7; 10 bases fit TRBD2. The source material was PBMCs from blood, sampled 14 to 15 days before vaccination. The CDR3 region is CASTPSGGVSYEQYF. The CDR3 DNA reads TGTGCCAGCACCCCCAGCGGGGGGGTATCCTACGAGCAGTACTTC.